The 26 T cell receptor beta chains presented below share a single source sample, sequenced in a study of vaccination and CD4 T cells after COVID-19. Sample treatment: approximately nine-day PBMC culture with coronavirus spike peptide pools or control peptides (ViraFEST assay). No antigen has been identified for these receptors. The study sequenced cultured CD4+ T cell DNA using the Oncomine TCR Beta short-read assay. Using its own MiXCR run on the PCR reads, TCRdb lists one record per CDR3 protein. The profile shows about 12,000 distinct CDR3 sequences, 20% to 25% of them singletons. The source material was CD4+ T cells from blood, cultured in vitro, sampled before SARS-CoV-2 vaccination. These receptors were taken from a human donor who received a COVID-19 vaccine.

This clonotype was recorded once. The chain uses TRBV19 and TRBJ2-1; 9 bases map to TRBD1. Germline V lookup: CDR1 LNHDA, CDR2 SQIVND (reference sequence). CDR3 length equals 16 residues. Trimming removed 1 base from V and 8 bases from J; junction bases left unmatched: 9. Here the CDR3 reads CASSIAGQGNGDEQFF. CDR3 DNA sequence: TGTGCCAGTAGTATAGCCGGACAGGGGAACGGTGATGAGCAGTTCTTC.

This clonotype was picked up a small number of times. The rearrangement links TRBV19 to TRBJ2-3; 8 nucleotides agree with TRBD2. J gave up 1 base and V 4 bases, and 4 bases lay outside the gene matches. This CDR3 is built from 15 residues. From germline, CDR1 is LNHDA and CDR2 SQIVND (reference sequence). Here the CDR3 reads CASSKGTRGTDTQYF. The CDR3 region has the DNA TGTGCCAGTAGTAAGGGGACTAGGGGCACAGATACGCAGTATTTT.

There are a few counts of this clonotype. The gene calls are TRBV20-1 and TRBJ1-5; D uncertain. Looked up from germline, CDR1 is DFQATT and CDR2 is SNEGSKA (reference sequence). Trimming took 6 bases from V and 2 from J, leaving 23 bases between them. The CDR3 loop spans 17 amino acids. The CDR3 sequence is CSAIFPSAAWGNQPQHF. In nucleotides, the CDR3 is TGCAGTGCGATTTTCCCCTCGGCCGCCTGGGGCAATCAGCCCCAGCATTTT.

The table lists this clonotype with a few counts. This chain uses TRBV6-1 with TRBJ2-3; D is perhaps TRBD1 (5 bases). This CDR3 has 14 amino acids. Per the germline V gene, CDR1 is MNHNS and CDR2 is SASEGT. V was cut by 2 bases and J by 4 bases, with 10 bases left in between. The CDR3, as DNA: TGTGCCAGCAGTGAAAATCCAGGGCCAGATACGCAGTATTTT. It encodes CASSENPGPDTQYF.

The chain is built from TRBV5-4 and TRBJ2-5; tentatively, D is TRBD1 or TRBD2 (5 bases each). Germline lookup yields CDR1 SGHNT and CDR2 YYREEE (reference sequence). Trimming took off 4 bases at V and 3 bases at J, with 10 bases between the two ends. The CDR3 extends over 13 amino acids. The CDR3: CASSPGTEETQYF. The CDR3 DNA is TGTGCCAGCAGCCCCGGGACGGAAGAGACCCAGTACTTC.

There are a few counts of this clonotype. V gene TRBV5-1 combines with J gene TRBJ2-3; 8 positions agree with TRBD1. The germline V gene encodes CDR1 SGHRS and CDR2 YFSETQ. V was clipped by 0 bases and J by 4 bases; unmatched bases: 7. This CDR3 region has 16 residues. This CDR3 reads CASSLVLQGGPDTQYF. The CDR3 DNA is TGCGCCAGCAGCTTGGTGTTACAGGGGGGCCCAGATACGCAGTATTTT.

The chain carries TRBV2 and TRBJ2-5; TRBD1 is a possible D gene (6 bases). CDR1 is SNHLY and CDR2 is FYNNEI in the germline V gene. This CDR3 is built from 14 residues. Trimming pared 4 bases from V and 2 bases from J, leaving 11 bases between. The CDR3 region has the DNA TGTGCCAGCAGTGTGGGGGCGAATCAAGAGACCCAGTACTTC. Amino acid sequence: CASSVGANQETQYF.

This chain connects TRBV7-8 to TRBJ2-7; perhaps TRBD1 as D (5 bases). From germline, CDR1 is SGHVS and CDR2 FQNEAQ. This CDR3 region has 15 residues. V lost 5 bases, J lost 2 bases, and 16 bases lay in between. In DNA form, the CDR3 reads TGTGCCAGCAGCCCCGCAGGGTGGAAAGCCTACGAGCAGTACTTC. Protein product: CASSPAGWKAYEQYF.

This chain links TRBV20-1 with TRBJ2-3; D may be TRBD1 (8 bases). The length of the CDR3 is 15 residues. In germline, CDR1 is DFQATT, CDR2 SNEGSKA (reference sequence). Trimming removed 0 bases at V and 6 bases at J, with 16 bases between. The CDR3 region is CSARDPRGREDTQYF. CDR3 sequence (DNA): TGCAGTGCTAGAGATCCCAGGGGGCGGGAGGATACGCAGTATTTT.

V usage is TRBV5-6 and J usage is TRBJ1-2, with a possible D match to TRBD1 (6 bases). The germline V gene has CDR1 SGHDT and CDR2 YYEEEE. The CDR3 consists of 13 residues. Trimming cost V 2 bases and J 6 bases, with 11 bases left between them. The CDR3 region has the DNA TGTGCCAGCAGCTTTTATGACAGGAATGGCTACACCTTC. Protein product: CASSFYDRNGYTF.

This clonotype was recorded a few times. The CDR3 reads CASSGLQESEAFF. In nucleotides, the CDR3 is TGTGCCAGCAGTGGGTTACAGGAATCTGAAGCTTTCTTT. V and J are TRBV12-3 or TRBV12-4 and TRBJ1-1; D possibly corresponds to TRBD1 (5 bases). CDR3 length equals 13 residues. The V end lost 5 bases, the J end lost 6 bases, and 13 bases lay between the germline ends.

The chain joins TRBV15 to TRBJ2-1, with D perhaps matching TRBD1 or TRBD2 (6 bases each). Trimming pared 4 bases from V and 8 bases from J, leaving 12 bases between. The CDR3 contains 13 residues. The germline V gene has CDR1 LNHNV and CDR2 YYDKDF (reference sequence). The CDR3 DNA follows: TGTGCCACCAGCATTACCGGGGGCGATGAGCAGTTCTTC. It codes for CATSITGGDEQFF.

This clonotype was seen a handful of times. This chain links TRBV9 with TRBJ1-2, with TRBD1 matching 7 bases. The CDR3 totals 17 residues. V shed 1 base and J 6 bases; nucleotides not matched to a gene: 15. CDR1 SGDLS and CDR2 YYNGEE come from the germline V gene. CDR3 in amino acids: CASSVRPRDSPKDGYTF. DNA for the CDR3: TGTGCCAGCAGCGTAAGGCCCCGGGACAGCCCTAAGGATGGCTACACCTTC. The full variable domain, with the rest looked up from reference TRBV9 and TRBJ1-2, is DSGVTQTPKHLITATGQRVTLRCSPRSGDLSVYWYQQSLDQGLQFLIQYYNGEERAKGNILERFSAQQFPDLHSELNLSSLELGDSALYFCASSVRPRDSPKDGYTFGSGTRLTVV.

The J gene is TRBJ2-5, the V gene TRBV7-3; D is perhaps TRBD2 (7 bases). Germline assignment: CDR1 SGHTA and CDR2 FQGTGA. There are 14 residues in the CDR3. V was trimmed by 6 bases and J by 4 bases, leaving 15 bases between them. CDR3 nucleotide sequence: TGTGCCAGCAGTCCCTTCGGGGGGCTAGAGACCCAGTACTTC. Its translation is CASSPFGGLETQYF.

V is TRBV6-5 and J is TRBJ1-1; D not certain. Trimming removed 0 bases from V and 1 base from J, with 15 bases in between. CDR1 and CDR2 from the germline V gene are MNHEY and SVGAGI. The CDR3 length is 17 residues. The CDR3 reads CASSYSVLGAKNTEAFF. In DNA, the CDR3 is TGTGCCAGCAGTTACTCCGTCCTAGGTGCTAAGAACACTGAAGCTTTCTTT.

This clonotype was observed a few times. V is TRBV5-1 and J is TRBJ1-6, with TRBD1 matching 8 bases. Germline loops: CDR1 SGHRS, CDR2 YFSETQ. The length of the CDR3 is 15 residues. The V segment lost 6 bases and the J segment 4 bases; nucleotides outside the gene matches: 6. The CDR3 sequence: CASKEGQGYNSPLHF. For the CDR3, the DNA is TGCGCCAGCAAAGAAGGACAGGGTTATAATTCACCCCTCCACTTT.

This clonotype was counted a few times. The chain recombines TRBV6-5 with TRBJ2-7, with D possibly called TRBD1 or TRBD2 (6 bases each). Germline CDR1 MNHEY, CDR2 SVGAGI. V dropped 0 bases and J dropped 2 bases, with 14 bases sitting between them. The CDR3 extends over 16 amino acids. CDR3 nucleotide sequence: TGTGCCAGCAGTTACTCGTACGGGGGCACGGCCTACGAGCAGTACTTC. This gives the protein CASSYSYGGTAYEQYF.

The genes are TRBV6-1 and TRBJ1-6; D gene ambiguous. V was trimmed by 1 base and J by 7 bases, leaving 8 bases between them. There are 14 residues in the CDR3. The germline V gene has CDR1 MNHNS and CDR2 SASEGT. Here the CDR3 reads CASSEVFRNSPLHF. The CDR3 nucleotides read TGTGCCAGCAGTGAAGTGTTCCGAAATTCACCCCTCCACTTT.

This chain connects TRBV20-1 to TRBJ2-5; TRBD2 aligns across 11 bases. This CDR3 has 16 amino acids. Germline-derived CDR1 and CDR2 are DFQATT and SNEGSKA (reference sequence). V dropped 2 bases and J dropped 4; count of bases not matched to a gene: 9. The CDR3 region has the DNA TGCAGTGCTAGACTATTAGCGGGGGGGCCCCCAGAGACCCAGTACTTC. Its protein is CSARLLAGGPPETQYF.

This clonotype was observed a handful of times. CDR3 nucleotides: TGTGCCAGCAGCTTATTTTCACGGCGGGGAGATACGCAGTATTTT. It codes for CASSLFSRRGDTQYF. The chain has TRBV7-3 and TRBJ2-3; a weak D match, TRBD2 (6 bases). Germline V CDR1 and CDR2: SGHTA, FQGTGA. CDR3 length equals 15 residues. V shed 2 bases and J shed 5 bases, with 14 bases lying between them. The full variable domain, in which reference TRBV7-3 and TRBJ2-3 provide the parts outside the CDR3, is GAGVSQTPSNKVTEKGKYVELRCDPISGHTALYWYRQSLGQGPEFLIYFQGTGAADDSGLPNDRFFAVRPEGSVSTLKIQRTERGDSAVYLCASSLFSRRGDTQYFGPGTRLTVL.

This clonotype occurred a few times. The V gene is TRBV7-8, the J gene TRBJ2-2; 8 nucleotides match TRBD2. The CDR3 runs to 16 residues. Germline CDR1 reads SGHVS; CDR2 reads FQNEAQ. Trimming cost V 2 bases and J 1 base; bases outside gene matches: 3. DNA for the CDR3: TGTGCCAGCAGCTTAATAGCGGGGCAGAACACCGGGGAGCTGTTTTTT. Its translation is CASSLIAGQNTGELFF.

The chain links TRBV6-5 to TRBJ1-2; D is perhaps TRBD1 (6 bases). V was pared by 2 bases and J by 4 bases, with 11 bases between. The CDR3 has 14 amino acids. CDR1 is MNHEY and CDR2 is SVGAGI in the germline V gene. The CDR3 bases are TGTGCCAGCAGTTACGAGGGGGGGCTCTATGGCTACACCTTC. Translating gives CASSYEGGLYGYTF.

CDR3 DNA: TGCAGTGCTTCCCAGGGGGCCGAGGGTAATTCACCCCTCCACTTT. Translated, it gives CSASQGAEGNSPLHF. The genes are TRBV20-1 and TRBJ1-6; 8 nucleotides agree with TRBD1. The CDR3 totals 15 residues. V lost 5 bases to trimming and J lost 6 bases; unmatched junction nucleotides: 9. CDR1 is DFQATT, CDR2 SNEGSKA, per germline (reference sequence).

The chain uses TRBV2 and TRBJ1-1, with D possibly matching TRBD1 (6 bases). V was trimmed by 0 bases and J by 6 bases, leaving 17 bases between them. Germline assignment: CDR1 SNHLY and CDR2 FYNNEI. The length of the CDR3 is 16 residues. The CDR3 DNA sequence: TGTGCCAGCAGTGAAGCGGGTGGGGGGGGGCTGTCTGAAGCTTTCTTT. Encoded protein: CASSEAGGGGLSEAFF.

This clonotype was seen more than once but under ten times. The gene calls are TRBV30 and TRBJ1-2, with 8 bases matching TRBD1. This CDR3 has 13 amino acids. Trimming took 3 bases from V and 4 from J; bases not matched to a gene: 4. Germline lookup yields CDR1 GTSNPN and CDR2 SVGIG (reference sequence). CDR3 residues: CAWRSGQGYGYTF. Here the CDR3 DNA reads TGTGCCTGGAGGAGCGGACAGGGCTATGGCTACACCTTC.

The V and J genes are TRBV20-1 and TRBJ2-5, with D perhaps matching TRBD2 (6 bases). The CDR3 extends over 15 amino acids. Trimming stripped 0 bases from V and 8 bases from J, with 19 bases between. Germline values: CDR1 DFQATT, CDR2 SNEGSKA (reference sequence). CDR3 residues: CSARDLRGTRRTQYF. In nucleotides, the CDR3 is TGCAGTGCTAGAGATCTTCGGGGGACGCGGCGTACCCAGTACTTC.